What follows describes a single T cell receptor beta chain. These data are taken from a study of shared clonotypes between healthy human individuals. V lost 4 bases and J lost 0, with 10 bases in between. CDR3 size: 14 residues. The V gene's germline CDR1 is MNHNS and CDR2 SASEGT. Template for every sorted-subset replicate PCR totaled 150 to 250 ng DNA, roughly 30,000 T cell genomes. Clones were read by immunoSEQ multiplex PCR, and TCRdb kept only the in-frame ones, dropping some. The sample shows a few million clones, roughly 93% of them seen only once. Sequenced: naive CD4+ T cells from PBMCs. As to subset: CD45RA+ positively selected. The V call is TRBV6-1, the J call TRBJ2-7; D possibly corresponds to TRBD2 (6 bases). This receptor was identified in a man younger than 35 in good health. Some clones in this sample may be carry-over from other donors' samples. The CDR3 protein is CASSGGGNSYEQYF. In nucleotides, the CDR3 is TGTGCCAGCAGTGGCGGCGGGAACTCCTACGAGCAGTACTTC.